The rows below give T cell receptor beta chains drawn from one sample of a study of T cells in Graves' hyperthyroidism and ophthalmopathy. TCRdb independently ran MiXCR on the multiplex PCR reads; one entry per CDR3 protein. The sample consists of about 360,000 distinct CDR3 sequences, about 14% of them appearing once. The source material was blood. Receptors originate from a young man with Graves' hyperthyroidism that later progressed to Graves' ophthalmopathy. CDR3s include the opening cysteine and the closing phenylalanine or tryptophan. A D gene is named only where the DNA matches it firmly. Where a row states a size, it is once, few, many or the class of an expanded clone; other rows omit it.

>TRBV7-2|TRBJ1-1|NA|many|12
TGTGCCAGCAGCTTACCACAGACTGAAGCTTTCTTT
CASSLPQTEAFF
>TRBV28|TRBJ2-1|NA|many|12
TGCGCCAGCAGCTTGAGGGTAAATGAGCAGTTCTTC
CASSLRVNEQFF
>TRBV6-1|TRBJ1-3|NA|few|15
TGTGCCAGCACGGGGGGGGTAAGCTCTGGAAACACCATATATTTT
CASTGGVSSGNTIYF
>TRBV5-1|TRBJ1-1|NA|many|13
TGCGCCAGCAGCTTGGCCGAGGGCACTGAAGCTTTCTTT
CASSLAEGTEAFF
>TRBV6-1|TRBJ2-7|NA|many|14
TGTGCCAGCAGTCTCCTGCGAATCCCAAACGAGCAGTACTTC
CASSLLRIPNEQYF
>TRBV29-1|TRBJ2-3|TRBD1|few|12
TGCAGCGGGGGGACAGTAGGAGGTACGCAGTATTTT
CSGGTVGGTQYF
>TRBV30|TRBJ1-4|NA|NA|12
TGTGCCTGGACAGGGGAGAGTGAAAAACTGTTTTTT
CAWTGESEKLFF
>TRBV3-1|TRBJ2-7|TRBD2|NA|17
TGTGCCAGCACCCAGACTAGCGGGGGTTCGACGGTACGGGAGCAGTACTTC
CASTQTSGGSTVREQYF
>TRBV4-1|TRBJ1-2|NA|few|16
TGCGCCAGCAGCCCAGGAGTTCTCCCAGCTAACTATGGCTACACCTTC
CASSPGVLPANYGYTF
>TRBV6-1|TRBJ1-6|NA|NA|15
TGTGCCAGCAGTCAGAGGGGGACCCTTAATTCACCCCTCCACTTT
CASSQRGTLNSPLHF
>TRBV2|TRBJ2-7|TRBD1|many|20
TGTGCCAGCAGTGTGAGGGCTACAGGGGGCGGGGAAGGACCGATCTACGAGCAGTACTTC
CASSVRATGGGEGPIYEQYF
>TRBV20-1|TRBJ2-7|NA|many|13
TGCAGTGCTAGAGATACCGGAGTCTACGAGCAGTACTTC
CSARDTGVYEQYF
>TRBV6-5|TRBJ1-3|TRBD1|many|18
TGTGCCAGCAGTTACTCCAGACAGGGCGACGGCTCTGGAAACACCATATATTTT
CASSYSRQGDGSGNTIYF
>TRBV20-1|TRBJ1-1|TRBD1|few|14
TGCAGTGCTCAGACAGGGGGAAGGAACACTGAAGCTTTCTTT
CSAQTGGRNTEAFF
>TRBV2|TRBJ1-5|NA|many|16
TGTGCCAGCAGCCACTGGACATCGGATAGCAATCAGCCCCAGCATTTT
CASSHWTSDSNQPQHF
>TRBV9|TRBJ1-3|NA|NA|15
TGTGCCAGCAGGTCGGGAACCTCGCAGGGAAACACCATATATTTT
CASRSGTSQGNTIYF
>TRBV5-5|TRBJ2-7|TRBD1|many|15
TGTGCCAGCAGCGCGCGGACAGGGAGCTCCTACGAGCAGTACTTC
CASSARTGSSYEQYF
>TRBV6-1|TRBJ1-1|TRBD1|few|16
TGTGCCAGCAGTGAAGGGGTAGGGGGCCTCAACACTGAAGCTTTCTTT
CASSEGVGGLNTEAFF
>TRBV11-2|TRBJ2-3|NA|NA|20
TGTGCCAGCAGCTTCCCCGAAATACAGGAGAAGCAGCCGAGCACAGATACGCAGTATTTT
CASSFPEIQEKQPSTDTQYF
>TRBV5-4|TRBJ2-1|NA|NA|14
TGTGCCAGCAGGATTATTGGACAGATCAATGAGCAGTTCTTC
CASRIIGQINEQFF
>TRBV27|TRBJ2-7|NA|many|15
TGTGCCAGCAGTTCCCGGACAGCCTTCTCCTACGAGCAGTACTTC
CASSSRTAFSYEQYF
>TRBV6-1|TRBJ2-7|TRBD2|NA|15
TGTGCCAGCAGTCGGAGCGGGGGTTCGGGCTACGAGCAGTACTTC
CASSRSGGSGYEQYF
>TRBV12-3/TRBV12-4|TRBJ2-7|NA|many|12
TGTGCCAGCAGTTTCCGAGGGGTAGAGCAGTACTTC
CASSFRGVEQYF
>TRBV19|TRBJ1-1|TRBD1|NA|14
TGTGCCAGTAGTCCGTGGGACAGCAACACTGAAGCTTTCTTT
CASSPWDSNTEAFF
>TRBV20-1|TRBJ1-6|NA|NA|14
TGCAGTGCAGGCCGGCCTGAGGTGGATTCACCCCTCCACTTT
CSAGRPEVDSPLHF
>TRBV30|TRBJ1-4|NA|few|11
TGTGCCTGGAGGAAAGGGGGGAAACTGTTTTTT
CAWRKGGKLFF
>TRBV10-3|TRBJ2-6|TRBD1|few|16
TGTGCCATCAGTGAGTTGACAGGGACTGGGGCCAACGTCCTGACTTTC
CAISELTGTGANVLTF
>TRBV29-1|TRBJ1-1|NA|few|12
TGCAGCGTTGAATCGGGTTCTCGAGAAGCTTTCTTT
CSVESGSREAFF
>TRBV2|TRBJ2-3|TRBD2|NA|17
TGTGCCAGCAGTGAAAAATTACTAGCGGGGGGCACAGATACGCAGTATTTT
CASSEKLLAGGTDTQYF
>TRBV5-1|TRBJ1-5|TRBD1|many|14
TGCGCCAGCAGCGACGGGACAGGCTATTCGCCCCAGCATTTT
CASSDGTGYSPQHF
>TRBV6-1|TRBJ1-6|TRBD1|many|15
TGTGCCAGCAGGGACAGGGGGCCCTATAATTCACCCCTCCACTTT
CASRDRGPYNSPLHF
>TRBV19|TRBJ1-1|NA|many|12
TGTGCCAGTAGGAGCGGTTACACTGAAGCTTTCTTT
CASRSGYTEAFF
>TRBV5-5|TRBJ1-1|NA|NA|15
TGTGCCAGGGACACATCCACCGGGGCGAACACTGAAGCTTTCTTT
CARDTSTGANTEAFF
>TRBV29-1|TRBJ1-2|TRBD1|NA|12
TGCAGCGTTGGGACAGGGACGAAAGGCTACACCTTC
CSVGTGTKGYTF
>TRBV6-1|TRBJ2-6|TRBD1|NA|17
TGTGCCAGCAGGAAGGGACAGGGGGCGCGAGGGGCCAACGTCCTGACTTTC
CASRKGQGARGANVLTF
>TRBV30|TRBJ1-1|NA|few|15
TGTGCCTGGAGTGGATTGGGGGTGAGGAACACTGAAGCTTTCTTT
CAWSGLGVRNTEAFF
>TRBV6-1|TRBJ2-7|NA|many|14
TGTGCCAGCAGTAACCTGAGGGCCCCCTACGAGCAGTACTTC
CASSNLRAPYEQYF
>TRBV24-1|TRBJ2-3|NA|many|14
TGTGCCACCAGTGATACTGGGATCACAGATACGCAGTATTTT
CATSDTGITDTQYF
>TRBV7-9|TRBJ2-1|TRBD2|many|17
TGTGCCAGCAGCCTGGGACTAGCGGGGGGGGAGTGGTATGAGCAGTTCTTC
CASSLGLAGGEWYEQFF
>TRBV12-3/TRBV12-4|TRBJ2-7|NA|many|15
TGTGCCAGCAGTTCAGCCAGTAGAGGTGCCTACGAGCAGTACTTC
CASSSASRGAYEQYF
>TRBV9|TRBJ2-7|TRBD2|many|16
TGTGCCAGCAGCGTATCGACTAGCGGGGGGGTCGACGAGCAGTACTTC
CASSVSTSGGVDEQYF
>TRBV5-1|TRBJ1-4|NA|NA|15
TGCGCCAGCAGCTTGGTTGGGGGGCCTGATGAAAAACTGTTTTTT
CASSLVGGPDEKLFF
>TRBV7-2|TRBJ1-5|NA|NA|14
TGTGCCAGCAACGGGGAATTTGGCAATCAGCCCCAGCATTTT
CASNGEFGNQPQHF
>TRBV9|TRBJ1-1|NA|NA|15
TGTGCCAGCAGCGTAGGTGAAGGAGAGAACACTGAAGCTTTCTTT
CASSVGEGENTEAFF
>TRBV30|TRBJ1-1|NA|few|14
TGTGCCCGATCTTCTGGGGGGATGAGCACTGAAGCTTTCTTT
CARSSGGMSTEAFF
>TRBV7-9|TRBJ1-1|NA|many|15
TGTGCCAGCAGCGGTAACCCAGGGGAGGGGACTGAAGCTTTCTTT
CASSGNPGEGTEAFF
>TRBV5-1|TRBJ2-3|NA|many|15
TGCGCCAGCAGCATCGACAGGCGTAGCACAGATACGCAGTATTTT
CASSIDRRSTDTQYF
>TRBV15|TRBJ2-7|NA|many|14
TGTGCCACCAGCAGAGAAGGTATAAGGGACGAGCAGTACTTC
CATSREGIRDEQYF
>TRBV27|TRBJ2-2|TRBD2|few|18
TGTGCCAGCAGTGTACTAGCGGGGGGGCTGGGTGTCACCGGGGAGCTGTTTTTT
CASSVLAGGLGVTGELFF
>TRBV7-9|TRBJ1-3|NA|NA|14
TGTGCCAGCAGCTTAGCACACTCTGGAAACACCATATATTTT
CASSLAHSGNTIYF
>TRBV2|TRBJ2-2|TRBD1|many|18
TGTGCCAGCATAAGCCCCAATAGGGACAGGGCGAACACCGGGGAGCTGTTTTTT
CASISPNRDRANTGELFF
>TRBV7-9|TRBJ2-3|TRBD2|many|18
TGTGCCAGCAGCTCGGGGGGTAGCGGGGGGCGACCCACAGATACGCAGTATTTT
CASSSGGSGGRPTDTQYF
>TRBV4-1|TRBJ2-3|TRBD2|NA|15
TGCGCCAGCAGCCCAAAGACTAGCAGCACAGATACGCAGTATTTT
CASSPKTSSTDTQYF
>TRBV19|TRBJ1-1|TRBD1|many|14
TGTGCCAGTAGACCGGGACAGCTGAACACTGAAGCTTTCTTT
CASRPGQLNTEAFF